The rows below give T cell receptor beta chains drawn from one sample of a study of OX40 agonist ivuxolimab in advanced cancers. Here immunoSEQ multiplex PCR was the method, and the copy in TCRdb shows in-frame clones only, minus some. Among tens of thousands of clones listed, approximately 85% were seen once. Source: CD4+ or CD8+ T cells sorted from blood, taken in a trial of the OX40 agonist ivuxolimab. Source of these receptors: an adult with an advanced solid tumor such as melanoma, head and neck, liver or kidney cancer. CDR3s include the opening cysteine and the closing phenylalanine or tryptophan. A D gene is named only where the DNA matches it firmly. A clone size is listed for some rows: how often the clone was seen (once, few, many), or a class if it is expanded.

d_call	v_call	j_call	clone_size	cdr3_aa	cdr3_nt
.	TRBV9	TRBJ2-3	.	CASSGTTGTDTQYF	TGTGCCAGCTCGGGGACGACAGGCACAGATACGCAGTATTTT
TRBD2	TRBV19	TRBJ2-7	.	CASSISLASGSTDEQYF	TGTGCCAGTAGTATAAGTTTGGCTAGCGGGAGCACCGACGAGCAGTACTTC
.	TRBV6-5	TRBJ2-7	.	CASSPLGYEQYF	TGTGCCAGCAGCCCCCTCGGCTACGAGCAGTACTTC
.	TRBV30	TRBJ1-2	.	CAWKQGGVYTF	TGTGCCTGGAAGCAAGGGGGAGTCTACACCTTC
.	TRBV7-2	TRBJ2-7	.	CASSLVGGSGSYEQYF	TGTGCCAGCAGCTTAGTTGGAGGCTCCGGCTCCTACGAGCAGTACTTC
TRBD1	TRBV15	TRBJ1-6	few	CATSRGTDRGNSPLHF	TGTGCCACCAGCAGAGGAACCGACAGGGGCAATTCACCCCTCCACTTT
.	TRBV6-5	TRBJ1-2	.	CASRIEGYGYTF	TGTGCCAGCAGAATAGAGGGCTATGGCTACACCTTC
TRBD2	TRBV19	TRBJ2-7	.	CASNGRDKSYEQYF	TGTGCCAGTAACGGGAGGGACAAATCCTACGAGCAGTACTTC
.	TRBV20-1	TRBJ2-5	.	CSAQSGSITDF	TGCAGTGCTCAGAGCGGGTCGATCACAGACTTC
TRBD1	TRBV6-5	TRBJ1-5	.	CASSSSGTGNIRPQHF	TGTGCCAGCAGTTCATCCGGGACAGGGAATATTCGGCCCCAGCATTTT
TRBD2	TRBV5-6	TRBJ2-5	.	CASRPGLAGVWETQYF	TGTGCCAGCAGACCCGGACTAGCGGGAGTCTGGGAGACCCAGTACTTC
.	TRBV23-1	TRBJ2-7	.	CASSQSSTRSCFSSYEQYF	TGCGCCAGCAGTCAATCATCGACTAGGAGTTGTTTCAGCTCCTACGAGCAGTACTTC
TRBD1	TRBV11-2	TRBJ2-3	once	CASSLVREQGWADTQYF	TGTGCCAGCAGCTTAGTTCGAGAACAGGGGTGGGCAGATACGCAGTATTTT
.	TRBV10-3	TRBJ1-5	.	CAISESGSNQPQHF	TGTGCCATCAGTGAGAGCGGTAGCAATCAGCCCCAGCATTTT